This entry concerns a single T cell receptor beta chain. Its matching antigen is unknown. Germline V gives CDR1 MNHNY, CDR2 SVGAGI (reference sequence). Trimming removed 5 bases from V and 4 bases from J; junction bases left unmatched: 7. The CDR3 spans 14 residues. The entry originates in a study of cytomegalovirus exposure and HLA in healthy donors. Study-wide results and caveats: With later analysis, a missense DCLRE1C variant became linked to TCR beta V- and J-gene trimming. It was likely that a cluster of highly shared sequence variants was a sequencing artifact. Later work showed greater clonal expansion in HLA-associated TCR beta chains than in equally common others.

Primers included in the PCR were 60 Vbeta and 13 Jbeta primers. Per the original methods: Some 11 million of the about 80 million unique TCR beta chains counted in a later analysis were shared. TCRdb's table, derived via immunoSEQ multiplex PCR, lists solely in-frame clones and lacks some. That table furnishes V, J and clone size, whereas the DNA furnished D and trimming. The data hold 150,000 or so clones, with around 78% observed a single time. The sample taken for sequencing was PBMCs. This chain uses TRBV6-6 with TRBJ1-2; 7 bases fit TRBD1. The sequence was collected from a woman aged 18-29 years in good health and CMV-seronegative. CDR3 in DNA: TGTGCCAGCAGTCCGGGACAGCCACCCTATGGCTACACCTTC. It yields the protein CASSPGQPPYGYTF.